One sample yielded the 24 T cell receptor beta chains listed below, sequenced in a study of blood T cell repertoires in COVID-19. Profiled with immunoSEQ multiplex PCR; TCRdb holds only in-frame clones, not every one. The sample yields about 360,000 clones, 70% to 90% seen once. Input material: peripheral blood. Receptors originate from a woman aged 55-70 years with COVID-19, enrolled during active disease.

The chain has TRBV7-9 and TRBJ1-5; perhaps TRBD1 as D (5 bases). Germline V lookup: CDR1 SEHNR, CDR2 FQNEAQ (reference sequence). V was cut by 5 bases and J by 6 bases, with 14 bases left in between. The length of the CDR3 is 14 residues. CDR3 loop: CASSQVGGGQPQHF. The DNA of the CDR3 is TGTGCCAGCAGCCAAGTTGGGGGAGGTCAGCCCCAGCATTTT.

V and J are TRBV3-1 (or the pseudogene TRBV3-2) and TRBJ2-7, with 8 bases that match TRBD2. Germline V gene sequence: CDR1 LGHDT, CDR2 YNNKEL (reference sequence). This CDR3 has 17 residues. J lost 2 bases, V lost 0 bases, and 9 bases had no gene match. The chain's CDR3 is CASSQDAGAGETYEQYF. Written as DNA, the CDR3 is TGTGCCAGCAGCCAAGATGCTGGAGCGGGGGAGACCTACGAGCAGTACTTC.

As for this clone: A much larger clone sits a single nucleotide away, making a read error possible. The chain couples TRBV7-6 to TRBJ1-1, with 9 bases matching TRBD1. Germline trimming cut 5 bases from V and 1 base from J; bases unmatched to any gene: 2. CDR1 SGHVS and CDR2 FNYEAQ come from the germline V gene. The CDR3 extends over 14 amino acids. The CDR3 DNA sequence: TGTGCCAGCAGCCCGGGACAGGGGAACACTGAAGCTTTCTTT. This encodes CASSPGQGNTEAFF.

CDR3 amino acids: CASSPRDTSGANVLTF. CDR3 nucleotide sequence: TGTGCCAGCAGCCCCCGGGACACCTCTGGGGCCAACGTCCTGACTTTC. The chain links TRBV3-1 (or the pseudogene TRBV3-2) to TRBJ2-6; weak D call: TRBD1 (6 bases). With 4 bases removed from V and 0 bases from J, the gap between germline ends came to 10 bases. Germline CDR1 LGHDT, CDR2 YNNKEL (reference sequence). The CDR3 has 16 residues.

V and J are TRBV27 and TRBJ1-2; D gene uncertain. V lost 5 bases and J 7 bases, leaving 17 bases between the germline ends. From germline, CDR1 is MNHEY and CDR2 SMNVEV (reference sequence). The CDR3 spans 14 residues. The CDR3 region has the DNA TGTGCCAGCAGTCAAATTGCTGAGACGGGTGGCTACACCTTC. Amino acids: CASSQIAETGGYTF.

This rearrangement joins TRBV12-3 or TRBV12-4 to TRBJ2-1; D is possibly TRBD1 (6 bases). This CDR3 spans 10 amino acids. Trimming removed 6 bases at V and 10 bases at J, with 7 bases between. CDR3 nucleotide sequence: TGTGCCAGCAGCCAGGGGGAGCAGTTCTTC. Translation: CASSQGEQFF.

The V and J genes are TRBV19 and TRBJ1-1; 8 positions match TRBD1. CDR1 is LNHDA and CDR2 is SQIVND in the germline V gene (reference sequence). J lost 3 bases, V lost 4 bases, and 10 bases had no gene match. The CDR3 runs 16 residues. The CDR3 nucleotides read TGTGCCAGTAGTACCAAACCTCAGGGGGCGTACACTGAAGCTTTCTTT. It specifies CASSTKPQGAYTEAFF.

This rearrangement joins TRBV2 to TRBJ2-5; 11 nucleotides match TRBD2. This CDR3 has 15 residues. The trim removed 2 bases at V and 6 bases at J, leaving 5 bases unmatched. The germline V gene encodes CDR1 SNHLY and CDR2 FYNNEI. Written as DNA, the CDR3 is TGTGCCAGCAGTGAAACTAGCGGGGGCCCCAAGACCCAGTACTTC. Protein product: CASSETSGGPKTQYF.

The V call is TRBV4-2, the J call TRBJ1-3, with D unresolved. The CDR3 length is 16 residues. Germline-derived CDR1 and CDR2 are LGHNA and YNFKEQ. Trimming shortened V by 0 bases and J by 0 bases, and 9 bases separated the two germline ends. The chain's CDR3 is CASSQDSGPSGNTIYF. As DNA, the CDR3 is TGTGCCAGCAGCCAAGATTCAGGCCCCTCTGGAAACACCATATATTTT.

The chain combines TRBV7-9 with TRBJ1-1; D is unresolved. Germline V gives CDR1 SEHNR, CDR2 FQNEAQ (reference sequence). The CDR3 runs 13 residues. With 1 base removed from V and 8 bases from J, the gap between germline ends came to 11 bases. The CDR3 reads CASSLGGEGEAFF. In DNA, the CDR3 is TGTGCCAGCAGCTTAGGCGGGGAGGGAGAAGCTTTCTTT.

The V call is TRBV5-6, the J call TRBJ1-5; 10 bases are a match to TRBD1. The CDR3 is 15 amino acids. V shed 3 bases, J shed 7 bases, and the junction held 7 bases outside the gene matches. In germline, CDR1 is SGHDT, CDR2 YYEEEE. CDR3: CASSSRTGGGQPQHF. CDR3 in DNA: TGTGCCAGCAGCTCCCGGACAGGGGGTGGGCAGCCCCAGCATTTT.

The gene calls are TRBV27 and TRBJ1-6; no reliable D call. Looked up from germline, CDR1 is MNHEY and CDR2 is SMNVEV (reference sequence). This CDR3 comprises 15 residues. Trimming removed 0 bases from V and 6 bases from J, with 9 bases in between. Written as DNA, the CDR3 is TGTGCCAGCAGTTTATCGCCAGTCCTTAATTCACCCCTCCACTTT. Translating it yields CASSLSPVLNSPLHF.

The rearrangement joins TRBV7-3 to TRBJ2-3; D perhaps matches TRBD2 (7 bases). V was clipped by 2 bases and J by 3 bases, with 12 bases between them. Germline CDR1 SGHTA, CDR2 FQGTGA. This CDR3 spans 15 amino acids. For the CDR3, the DNA is TGTGCCAGCAGCTTAGGGGGGGCTGTAACAGATACGCAGTATTTT. Translated: CASSLGGAVTDTQYF.

The J gene is TRBJ2-5, the V gene TRBV6-1; 12 nucleotides line up with TRBD2. The germline V gene has CDR1 MNHNS and CDR2 SASEGT. The CDR3 totals 17 residues. V trimming: 3 bases; J trimming: 4 bases; junction bases outside the gene matches: 9. In DNA, the CDR3 is TGTGCCAGCAGTGATCCCGCACTAGCGGGGGGCTTAGAGACCCAGTACTTC. It yields the protein CASSDPALAGGLETQYF.

This clone was seen a single time. The V gene is TRBV24-1, the J gene TRBJ2-3, with 14 bases aligning to TRBD2. The length of the CDR3 is 17 residues. The junction had 12 bases not matched to a gene; V was cut back by 10 bases and J by 4 bases. Germline lookup yields CDR1 KGHDR and CDR2 SFDVKD. The CDR3 protein is CATSGTSGGEGPDTQYF. The CDR3 coding sequence is TGTGCCACTTCCGGGACTAGCGGGGGAGAAGGGCCAGATACGCAGTATTTT.

This chain links TRBV5-1 with TRBJ2-3, with D uncertain. Germline assignment: CDR1 SGHRS and CDR2 YFSETQ. V lost 8 bases, J lost 5 bases, and 9 bases lay in between. The CDR3 sequence is 11 residues long. The CDR3 here is CASNDRDTQYF. The CDR3 DNA reads TGCGCCAGTAATGATAGAGATACGCAGTATTTT.

The chain combines TRBV11-3 with TRBJ2-3; a possible D gene is TRBD2 (7 bases). CDR1 is SGHNT, CDR2 YENEEA, per germline. The CDR3 covers 15 residues. The germline V and J ends were trimmed by 6 bases and 4 bases, with 17 bases remaining between them. In nucleotides, the CDR3 is TGTGCCAGCAGTTTTGGGGGGGCCCCCCCAGATACGCAGTATTTT. Translated, it gives CASSFGGAPPDTQYF.

This clone was observed a single time. This rearrangement joins TRBV30 to TRBJ1-6; D is unresolved. The CDR3 runs to 14 residues. Germline V gene data show CDR1 as GTSNPN and CDR2 as SVGIG (reference sequence). Trimming took 0 bases from V and 8 from J, leaving 11 bases between them. The CDR3 DNA is TGTGCCTGGAGTGTACGCAGGAGGGATTCACCCCTCCACTTT. Its protein is CAWSVRRRDSPLHF.

The chain couples TRBV6-6 to TRBJ1-5; D gene uncertain. Germline-derived CDR1 and CDR2 are MNHNY and SVGAGI (reference sequence). V lost 6 bases and J lost 1, with 16 bases in between. The CDR3 extends over 16 amino acids. For the CDR3, the DNA is TGTGCCAGCAGCCCCAAGCCAATCTCGAGCAATCAGCCCCAGCATTTT. It is translated as CASSPKPISSNQPQHF.

The chain joins TRBV5-4 to TRBJ1-2; D is undetermined. Trimming took off 1 base at V and 4 bases at J, with 8 bases between the two ends. This CDR3 contains 13 residues. The germline gives CDR1 SGHNT, CDR2 YYREEE (reference sequence). The CDR3 region has the DNA TGTGCCAGCAGCTTGCACAGCTCCTATGGCTACACCTTC. Protein: CASSLHSSYGYTF.

The sample holds one count of this clone. The chain uses TRBV4-3 and TRBJ2-3; maybe TRBD2 (6 bases). The CDR3 covers 17 residues. The V end lost 5 bases, the J end lost 0 bases, and 18 bases lay between the germline ends. CDR1 is LGHNA, CDR2 YSLEER, per germline. The CDR3 DNA is TGCGCCAGCAGCGAGATCTACGGGGGACCTAGCACAGATACGCAGTATTTT. Its protein is CASSEIYGGPSTDTQYF.

The chain has TRBV10-3 and TRBJ1-4, with TRBD1 matching over 9 bases. The CDR3 sequence is 13 residues long. Germline V gene data show CDR1 as ENHRY and CDR2 as SYGVKD. Losses at the gene ends were 4 bases for V and 6 bases for J; bases not matched to a gene: 0. CDR3 sequence reads: CAISGDRDEKLFF. In DNA, the CDR3 is TGTGCCATCAGTGGGGACAGGGATGAAAAACTGTTTTTT.

A word on this clone: Other DNA sequences of this sample code for an identical CDR3. The CDR3 here is CASSQPGGGTEAFF. The DNA for the CDR3 is TGTGCCAGCAGCCAACCAGGGGGAGGCACTGAAGCTTTCTTT. This chain joins TRBV3-1 (or the pseudogene TRBV3-2) and TRBJ1-1; 7 bases are a match to TRBD1. Germline V gene lookup returns CDR1 LGHDT and CDR2 YNNKEL (reference sequence). This CDR3 spans 14 amino acids. V trimming: 2 bases; J trimming: 4 bases; junction bases outside the gene matches: 4.

The chain uses TRBV6-5 and TRBJ1-1, with D perhaps matching TRBD1 (6 bases). The CDR3 totals 15 residues. Germline V CDR1 and CDR2: MNHEY, SVGAGI. V was pared by 5 bases and J by 0 bases, with 13 bases between. CDR3 loop: CASSTGQTMNTEAFF. CDR3 in DNA: TGTGCCAGCAGTACCGGACAGACAATGAACACTGAAGCTTTCTTT.